This passage covers 12 T cell receptor beta chains from one sample sequenced in a study of T cell repertoires in cytomegalovirus infection. Each CDR3 protein is one row after TCRdb ran MiXCR on the reads. Of 300,000 to 400,000 distinct CDR3 sequences listed, more than 8% are singletons. The sequenced sample consisted of PBMCs. These receptors all stem from a human donor in good health (CMV status not recorded). Some clones in this sample may be carry-over from other donors' samples.

In this sample, this clonotype turned up many times. The gene calls are TRBV7-2 and TRBJ2-7; D remains unclear. Trimming stripped 1 base from V and 5 bases from J, with 12 bases between. The CDR3 runs to 14 residues. Germline lookup yields CDR1 SGHTA and CDR2 FQGNSA. The CDR3 region is CASSLGVVGHEQYF. CDR3 nucleotides: TGTGCCAGCAGCTTAGGTGTGGTTGGCCACGAGCAGTACTTC.

This clonotype was seen repeatedly, ten times or more. This chain joins TRBV7-2 and TRBJ1-1, with 8 bases fitting TRBD1. V trimming: 3 bases; J trimming: 11 bases; junction bases outside the gene matches: 11. The CDR3 runs to 14 residues. From germline, CDR1 is SGHTA and CDR2 FQGNSA. The CDR3 coding sequence is TGTGCCAGCAGCTTGGGAGGGACAGGCGGTACGGCTTTCTTT. It translates to CASSLGGTGGTAFF.

This chain links TRBV4-3 with TRBJ2-5; 12 nucleotides line up with TRBD2. This CDR3 contains 16 residues. Germline V gives CDR1 LGHNA, CDR2 YSLEER. With 2 bases clipped from V and 5 bases from J, the junction kept 6 bases outside the gene matches. CDR3 nucleotides: TGCGCCAGCAGCCAAACTCTAGCGGGAGGGGCGGAGACCCAGTACTTC. It translates to CASSQTLAGGAETQYF.

This clonotype was seen ten or more times. This rearrangement joins TRBV6-6 to TRBJ2-7, with D perhaps matching TRBD1 (5 bases). Trimming shortened V by 8 bases and J by 5 bases, and 10 bases separated the two germline ends. CDR3 length: 11 amino acids. Germline V gives CDR1 MNHNY, CDR2 SVGAGI (reference sequence). The CDR3 here is CASGTGDEQYF. CDR3 bases: TGTGCCAGCGGTACAGGAGACGAGCAGTACTTC.

This clonotype appeared a few times. The rearrangement links TRBV7-9 to TRBJ2-5; 12 bases agree with TRBD2. Germline V gene lookup returns CDR1 SEHNR and CDR2 FQNEAQ (reference sequence). With V trimmed by 4 bases and J by 5 bases, 17 bases remained unmatched. The length of the CDR3 is 19 residues. The CDR3 DNA reads as TGTGCCAGCAGCTCACCCGGGACTAGCGGGTTCAAACTTTTTGAGACCCAGTACTTC. Its protein is CASSSPGTSGFKLFETQYF.

There are a few counts of this clonotype. The chain has TRBV2 and TRBJ1-6; 9 positions agree with TRBD1. The CDR3 contains 15 residues. Germline CDR1 and CDR2: SNHLY and FYNNEI. After removal of 2 bases from V and 10 bases from J, the junction contained 6 bases not matched to a gene. The CDR3, as DNA: TGTGCCAGCAGTGAAAGGGACAGGGTCTACTCACCCCTCCACTTT. Translation: CASSERDRVYSPLHF.

This clonotype showed up just a few times. This chain uses TRBV5-1 with TRBJ2-5; 14 bases match TRBD2. CDR1 and CDR2 (germline): SGHRS, YFSETQ. With V trimmed by 7 bases and J by 4 bases, 12 bases remained unmatched. There are 17 residues in the CDR3. The DNA of the CDR3 is TGCGCCAGCGGCTACGGACTAGCGGGAGGACGTAGAGAGACCCAGTACTTC. It translates to CASGYGLAGGRRETQYF.

V gene TRBV6-6 combines with J gene TRBJ2-5; perhaps TRBD1 as D (6 bases). In germline, CDR1 is MNHNY, CDR2 SVGAGI (reference sequence). V was trimmed by 5 bases and J by 1 base, leaving 14 bases between them. The CDR3 is 15 residues long. In nucleotides, the CDR3 is TGTGCCAGCAGTAACAACAGGGTACTCCAAGAGACCCAGTACTTC. Translating it yields CASSNNRVLQETQYF.

This clonotype occurred a few times. The V call is TRBV7-2, the J call TRBJ2-7, with no clear D. This CDR3 has 13 amino acids. V was clipped by 7 bases and J by 4 bases, with 14 bases between them. Germline V gene sequence: CDR1 SGHTA, CDR2 FQGNSA. The CDR3 bases are TGTGCCAGCACCTATGGTGAACGGTACGAGCAGTACTTC. This encodes CASTYGERYEQYF.

This clonotype was found many times. The V and J genes are TRBV6-6 and TRBJ1-6, with D possibly TRBD1 on 6 matching bases. From germline, CDR1 is MNHNY and CDR2 SVGAGI (reference sequence). The CDR3 has 17 residues. Trimming cost V 0 bases and J 1 base, with 10 bases left between them. In DNA form, the CDR3 reads TGTGCCAGCAGTTACTCGGGGGGGGCTTCCTATAATTCACCCCTCCACTTT. It yields the protein CASSYSGGASYNSPLHF.

The V gene is TRBV7-8, the J gene TRBJ1-5; perhaps TRBD1 as D (6 bases). The V gene lost 4 bases and the J gene lost 4 bases, with 20 bases spanning the gap. The CDR3 is made up of 17 amino acids. Germline V lookup: CDR1 SGHVS, CDR2 FQNEAQ. The CDR3 nucleotides are TGTGCCAGCAGCTCGACCCTGTCGAGGGGGATTAATCAGCCCCAGCATTTT. Translated, it gives CASSSTLSRGINQPQHF.

This clonotype was recorded at least ten times. The rearrangement links TRBV7-2 to TRBJ1-6, with 8 bases aligning to TRBD1. The junction had 8 bases not matched to a gene; V was cut back by 5 bases and J by 5 bases. The CDR3 runs 16 residues. Per germline, CDR1 SGHTA and CDR2 FQGNSA. CDR3 region: CASSRMTGVDNSPLHF. DNA for the CDR3: TGTGCCAGCAGCCGTATGACAGGGGTGGATAATTCACCCCTCCACTTT.